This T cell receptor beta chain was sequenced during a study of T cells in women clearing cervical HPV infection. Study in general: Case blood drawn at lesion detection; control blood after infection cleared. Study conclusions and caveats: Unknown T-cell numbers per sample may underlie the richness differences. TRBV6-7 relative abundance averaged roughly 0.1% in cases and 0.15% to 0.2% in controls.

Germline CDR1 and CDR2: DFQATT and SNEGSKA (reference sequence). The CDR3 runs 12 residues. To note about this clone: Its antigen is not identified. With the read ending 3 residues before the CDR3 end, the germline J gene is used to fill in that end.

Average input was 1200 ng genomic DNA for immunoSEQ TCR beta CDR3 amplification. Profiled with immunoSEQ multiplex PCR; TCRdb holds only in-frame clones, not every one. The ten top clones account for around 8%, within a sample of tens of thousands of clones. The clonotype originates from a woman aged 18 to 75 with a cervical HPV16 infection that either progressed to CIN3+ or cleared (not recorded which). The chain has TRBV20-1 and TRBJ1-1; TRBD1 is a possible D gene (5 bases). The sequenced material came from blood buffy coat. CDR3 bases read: TGCAGTGCTAGAGACCCTGGGGGGGGA. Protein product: CSARDPGGG. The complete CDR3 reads CSARDPGGGAFF.